The T cell receptor beta chain under discussion was sequenced for a study of T cell responses to AZD1222 COVID-19 vaccine. In the study overall: Recipients boosted at about 4 weeks or about 12 weeks are pooled. Overall study findings and caveats: In all cases, repertoires were sampled only after the peak T cell response.

With regard to this clone: The antigen remains unidentified.

In germline, CDR1 is SGHTA, CDR2 FQGNSA. There are 15 residues in the CDR3. V lost 4 bases and J lost 2; bases outside the gene matches: 3. The table came from immunoSEQ multiplex PCR; TCRdb's copy has only in-frame clones and leaves some out. This sample has approximately 140,000 clones, with 91% found just once. The sample here was peripheral blood, taken on day 0 of AZD1222 vaccination. The sequence derives from an adult in good health. The chain uses TRBV7-2 and TRBJ1-4, with 8 bases matching TRBD1. Here the CDR3 DNA reads TGTGCCAGCAGCTCTACAGGGGGGACTAATGAAAAACTGTTTTTT. It specifies CASSSTGGTNEKLFF.